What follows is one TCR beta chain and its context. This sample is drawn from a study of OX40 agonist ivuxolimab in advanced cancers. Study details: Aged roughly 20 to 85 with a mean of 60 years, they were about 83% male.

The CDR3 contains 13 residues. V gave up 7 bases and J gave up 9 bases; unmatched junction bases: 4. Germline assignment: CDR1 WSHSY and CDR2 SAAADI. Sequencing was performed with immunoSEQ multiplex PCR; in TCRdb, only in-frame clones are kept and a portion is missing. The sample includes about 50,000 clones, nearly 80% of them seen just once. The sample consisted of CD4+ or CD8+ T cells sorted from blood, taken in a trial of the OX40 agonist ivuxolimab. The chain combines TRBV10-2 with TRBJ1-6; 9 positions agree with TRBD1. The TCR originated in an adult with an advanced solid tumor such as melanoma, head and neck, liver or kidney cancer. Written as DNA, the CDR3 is TGCGCCAGCAAGGGACAGGGTCCTTCACCCCTCCACTTT. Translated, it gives CASKGQGPSPLHF.